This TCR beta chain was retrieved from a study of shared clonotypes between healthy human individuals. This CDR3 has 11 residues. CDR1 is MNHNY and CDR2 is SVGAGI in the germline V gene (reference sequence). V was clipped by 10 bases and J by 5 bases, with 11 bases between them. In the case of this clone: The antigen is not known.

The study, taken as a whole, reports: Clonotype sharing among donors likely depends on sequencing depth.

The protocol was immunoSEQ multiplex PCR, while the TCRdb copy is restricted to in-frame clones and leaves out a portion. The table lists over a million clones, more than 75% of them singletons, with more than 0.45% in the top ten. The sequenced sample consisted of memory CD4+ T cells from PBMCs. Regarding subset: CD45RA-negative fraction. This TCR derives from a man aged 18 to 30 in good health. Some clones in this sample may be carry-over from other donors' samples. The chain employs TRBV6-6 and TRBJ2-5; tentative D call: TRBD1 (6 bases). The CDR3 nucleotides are TGTGCCACTTGGGGGCCCGAGACCCAGTACTTC. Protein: CATWGPETQYF.